These 13 T cell receptor beta chains came from one sample sequenced in a study of cytomegalovirus exposure and HLA in healthy donors. This PCR relied on a set of 60 Vbeta primers and 13 Jbeta primers. Measured with immunoSEQ multiplex PCR; TCRdb has only the in-frame clones, and not every one. The sample consists of some 200,000 clones, over 75% of them appearing once. Sequencing input: PBMCs. The receptors were gathered from a female donor in good health and CMV-seronegative.

The chain couples TRBV2 to TRBJ2-7, with D possibly matching TRBD2 (5 bases). The CDR3 is 11 amino acids. V was cut by 6 bases and J by 4 bases, with 7 bases left in between. Germline CDR1 SNHLY, CDR2 FYNNEI. The CDR3 protein is CASSGEYEQYF. Written as DNA, the CDR3 is TGTGCCAGCAGCGGGGAGTACGAGCAGTACTTC.

The rearrangement links TRBV6-4 to TRBJ1-6; perhaps TRBD1 as D (6 bases). In germline, CDR1 is MRHNA, CDR2 SNTAGT. V dropped 4 bases and J dropped 0 bases, with 13 bases sitting between them. The CDR3 runs 17 residues. Here the CDR3 DNA reads TGTGCCAGCAGTGCTCTTACAGGGAGCTCCTATAATTCACCCCTCCACTTT. Protein product: CASSALTGSSYNSPLHF.

The chain links TRBV6-1 to TRBJ2-5, with TRBD1 matching 7 bases. CDR1 is MNHNS, CDR2 SASEGT, per germline. The CDR3 is 17 residues long. The V segment lost 0 bases and the J segment 4 bases; nucleotides outside the gene matches: 11. The CDR3 DNA sequence: TGTGCCAGCAGTGAAGCGCTGAGACAGGGAGTACGAGAGACCCAGTACTTC. Translating gives CASSEALRQGVRETQYF.

This clone was picked up one time. J is TRBJ2-7 and V is TRBV28; 8 bases map to TRBD2. The CDR3 runs 14 residues. Per the germline V gene, CDR1 is MDHEN and CDR2 is SYDVKM. J lost 0 bases, V lost 5 bases, and 3 bases had no gene match. The CDR3 loop is CASSAGGPSYEQYF. In DNA, the CDR3 is TGTGCCAGCAGTGCGGGAGGTCCCTCCTACGAGCAGTACTTC.

V gene TRBV5-1 combines with J gene TRBJ1-5, with TRBD1 matching 9 bases. The CDR3 runs 19 residues. Germline values: CDR1 SGHRS, CDR2 YFSETQ. With V trimmed by 1 base and J by 2 bases, 13 bases remained unmatched. The CDR3 bases are TGCGCCAGCAGCTTGTTTTTCGGAAGGGACAGGGATCGCAATCAGCCCCAGCATTTT. It yields the protein CASSLFFGRDRDRNQPQHF.

This clone was seen a handful of times. The chain employs TRBV9 and TRBJ2-1, with 8 bases lining up with TRBD2. The V and J ends lost 4 bases and 2 bases, in that order; junction bases with no gene match: 11. Germline CDR1 reads SGDLS; CDR2 reads YYNGEE. The CDR3 runs 17 residues. CDR3 residues: CASSKKNTSGPYNEQFF. As DNA, the CDR3 is TGTGCCAGCAGCAAAAAAAATACTAGCGGCCCCTACAATGAGCAGTTCTTC.

V and J are TRBV5-1 and TRBJ2-2, with 10 bases matching TRBD2. Germline V CDR1 and CDR2: SGHRS, YFSETQ. V dropped 0 bases and J dropped 6; count of bases not matched to a gene: 5. CDR3 length: 16 residues. CDR3 DNA sequence: TGCGCCAGCAGCTTGGAGCCTAGCGGGAGACCCGGGGAGCTGTTTTTT. Translating gives CASSLEPSGRPGELFF.

The chain has TRBV5-6 and TRBJ1-2; D is uncertain. Germline V lookup: CDR1 SGHDT, CDR2 YYEEEE. Trimming left V 1 base short and J 7 bases short, with 8 bases between. The CDR3 runs to 12 residues. CDR3 sequence: CASSLSGGGYTF. In DNA form, the CDR3 reads TGTGCCAGCAGCTTGTCAGGAGGTGGCTACACCTTC. Variable domain in full (rest from reference TRBV5-6 and TRBJ1-2): DAGVTQSPTHLIKTRGQQVTLRCSPKSGHDTVSWYQQALGQGPQFIFQYYEEEERQRGNFPDRFSGHQFPNYSSELNVNALLLGDSALYLCASSLSGGGYTFGSGTRLTVV.

This chain uses TRBV7-7 with TRBJ2-7; TRBD1 is a possible D gene (6 bases). Between the trimmed V and J ends, which lost 1 base and 3 bases, there was a span of 13 bases. Germline CDR1 SSHAT, CDR2 FNYEAQ (reference sequence). The CDR3 has 15 residues. Written as DNA, the CDR3 is TGTGCCAGCAGCTTAGGAGACCAGGGGAGCTACGAGCAGTACTTC. As protein: CASSLGDQGSYEQYF.

The gene calls are TRBV12-5 and TRBJ2-1, with a weak D call TRBD2 (6 bases). V was clipped by 7 bases and J by 4 bases, with 14 bases between them. The CDR3 runs to 14 residues. CDR1 is LGHNT, CDR2 FRNRAP, per germline. CDR3 nucleotides: TGTGCTAGTGCCCTTATCGGGAGTTACAATGAGCAGTTCTTC. Its translation: CASALIGSYNEQFF.

This clone was counted a single time. The chain employs TRBV19 and TRBJ1-1; possible D gene TRBD1, 5 bases. This CDR3 spans 14 amino acids. V lost 7 bases and J 0 bases, leaving 12 bases between the germline ends. From germline, CDR1 is LNHDA and CDR2 SQIVND (reference sequence). This CDR3 reads CASMKPGMNTEAFF. In nucleotides, the CDR3 is TGTGCCAGTATGAAGCCAGGGATGAACACTGAAGCTTTCTTT.

The rearrangement links TRBV28 to TRBJ1-3; 9 nucleotides align to TRBD1. V gave up 8 bases and J gave up 0 bases; unmatched junction bases: 5. The CDR3 spans 15 residues. Germline V gene lookup returns CDR1 MDHEN and CDR2 SYDVKM. The CDR3 sequence is CASLRDRDSGNTIYF. CDR3 in DNA: TGTGCCAGCCTCAGGGACAGGGACTCTGGAAACACCATATATTTT. The variable domain in full, completed from reference TRBV28 and TRBJ1-3, reads DVKVTQSSRYLVKRTGEKVFLECVQDMDHENMFWYRQDPGLGLRLIYFSYDVKMKEKGDIPEGYSVSREKKERFSLILESASTNQTSMYLCASLRDRDSGNTIYFGEGSWLTVV.

The rearrangement uses TRBV6-1 and TRBJ2-1; weak D call: TRBD1 (7 bases). CDR1 and CDR2 (germline): MNHNS, SASEGT. This CDR3 comprises 14 residues. V lost 5 bases to trimming and J lost 8 bases, with 16 bases between them. The CDR3 loop reads CASSPTGTGHEQFF. The CDR3 nucleotides are TGTGCCAGCAGTCCGACAGGGACTGGCCATGAGCAGTTCTTC.